The 30 T cell receptor beta chains in this list originate from one sample, sequenced in a study of T cell changes during pregnancy in multiple sclerosis. TCRdb's copy holds only in-frame clones and misses some; the assay was immunoSEQ multiplex PCR. The table shows around 34,000 clones, with about nine tenths occurring only once. The specimen was CD8+ T cells from peripheral blood mononuclear cells, collected before pregnancy. Receptors originate from a female donor with multiple sclerosis, enrolled in a pregnancy study.

J is TRBJ1-2 and V is TRBV5-4, with 10 bases identical to TRBD1. The CDR3 length is 15 residues. Germline CDR1 reads SGHNT; CDR2 reads YYREEE (reference sequence). V lost 6 bases and J lost 6; bases outside the gene matches: 11. The CDR3 loop is CASTFLGTGVNGYTF. The CDR3 region has the DNA TGTGCCAGCACCTTTCTCGGGACAGGGGTAAATGGCTACACCTTC. The whole variable domain, remainder taken from reference TRBV5-4 and TRBJ1-2, is ETGVTQSPTHLIKTRGQQVTLRCSSQSGHNTVSWYQQALGQGPQFIFQYYREEENGRGNFPPRFSGLQFPNYSSELNVNALELDDSALYLCASTFLGTGVNGYTFGSGTRLTVV.

The chain links TRBV5-1 to TRBJ1-4; D unresolved. The CDR3 extends over 15 amino acids. Trimming left V 0 bases short and J 3 bases short, with 9 bases between. The germline CDR1 and CDR2 sequences are SGHRS and YFSETQ. CDR3 loop: CASSLGAGANEKLFF. CDR3 bases: TGCGCCAGCAGCTTGGGAGCCGGGGCTAATGAAAAACTGTTTTTT.

V gene TRBV2 combines with J gene TRBJ2-2, with 9 bases that match TRBD2. The CDR3 has 16 residues. Germline V lookup: CDR1 SNHLY, CDR2 FYNNEI. V lost 6 bases to trimming and J lost 1 base; unmatched junction nucleotides: 6. The CDR3 coding sequence is TGTGCCAGCAGCACGAGGCGGGAGGGGAACACCGGGGAGCTGTTTTTT. This gives the protein CASSTRREGNTGELFF.

This chain connects TRBV5-1 to TRBJ2-3; 9 nucleotides agree with TRBD1. The germline V gene has CDR1 SGHRS and CDR2 YFSETQ. The V gene end was trimmed by 2 bases and the J gene end by 6 bases; junction bases not matched to a gene: 7. The CDR3 runs 15 residues. The CDR3 region has the DNA TGCGCCAGCAGCTTTTCCGGGACAGGGCCGGATACGCAGTATTTT. This encodes CASSFSGTGPDTQYF. Full variable domain (missing parts from reference TRBV5-1 and TRBJ2-3): KAGVTQTPRYLIKTRGQQVTLSCSPISGHRSVSWYQQTPGQGLQFLFEYFSETQRNKGNFPGRFSGRQFSNSRSEMNVSTLELGDSALYLCASSFSGTGPDTQYFGPGTRLTVL.

The chain is built from TRBV5-6 and TRBJ2-3; 8 bases agree with TRBD1. The V and J ends lost 3 bases and 6 bases, in that order; junction bases with no gene match: 3. The germline V gene has CDR1 SGHDT and CDR2 YYEEEE. The CDR3 has 13 residues. As DNA, the CDR3 is TGTGCCAGCAGCTCGACAGGGGAGGATACGCAGTATTTT. Translating gives CASSSTGEDTQYF.

The CDR3: CASSEDSRYNEQFF. CDR3 DNA sequence: TGTGCCAGCAGTGAAGATAGCCGGTACAATGAGCAGTTCTTC. The chain is built from TRBV6-1 and TRBJ2-1; no clear D gene. CDR3 length: 14 residues. The V gene's germline CDR1 is MNHNS and CDR2 SASEGT. V gave up 1 base and J gave up 4 bases, with 8 bases separating them.

A word on this clone: An end of the junction does not agree with germline; a read error may underlie this. V is TRBV6-1 and J is TRBJ2-2; D call uncertain. Per the germline V gene, CDR1 is MNHNS and CDR2 is SASEGT. The CDR3 runs 15 residues. The CDR3 DNA follows: TGTGCCAGCAGTGAAGTACATTCCTTCACCAGGGAGCTGTTTTTT. It translates to CASSEVHSFTRELFF.

This chain uses TRBV5-6 with TRBJ2-7; D is perhaps TRBD1 (6 bases). V gave up 1 base and J gave up 4 bases, with 12 bases separating them. CDR1 SGHDT and CDR2 YYEEEE come from the germline V gene. CDR3 length: 14 amino acids. The CDR3 here is CASSLRTATYEQYF. Here the CDR3 DNA reads TGTGCCAGCAGCTTGCGGACAGCCACTTACGAGCAGTACTTC.

The chain is built from TRBV11-2 and TRBJ2-1; possibly TRBD1 for D (5 bases). This CDR3 is 12 amino acids long. Germline CDR1 SGHAT, CDR2 FQNNGV. V dropped 5 bases and J dropped 7 bases, with 9 bases sitting between them. CDR3 nucleotide sequence: TGTGCCAGCAGCATTCGACAGAATGAGCAGTTCTTC. As protein: CASSIRQNEQFF.

This clone was detected only once. The V gene is TRBV9, the J gene TRBJ1-3, with a possible D match to TRBD1 (6 bases). V dropped 0 bases and J dropped 10 bases, with 14 bases sitting between them. Per germline, CDR1 SGDLS and CDR2 YYNGEE. This CDR3 region has 14 residues. The CDR3 DNA follows: TGTGCCAGCAGCGTAGCTCAGGGCGACAGGACCATATATTTT. It codes for CASSVAQGDRTIYF.

V usage is TRBV29-1 and J usage is TRBJ2-1, with 9 bases identical to TRBD1. The V gene's germline CDR1 is SQVTM and CDR2 ANQGSEA. The CDR3 is 15 residues long. The V segment lost 6 bases and the J segment 8 bases; nucleotides outside the gene matches: 14. This CDR3 is CSVGGQGTDWDEQFF. The CDR3 DNA sequence: TGCAGCGTGGGGGGACAGGGCACGGACTGGGATGAGCAGTTCTTC.

The chain is built from TRBV18 and TRBJ2-3, with a tentative D call TRBD2 (6 bases). This CDR3 is 15 amino acids long. V lost 4 bases, J lost 5 bases, and 16 bases lay in between. Germline V CDR1 and CDR2: KGHSH, LQKENI. CDR3 sequence reads: CASSLGRLGVDTQYF. CDR3 coding DNA: TGTGCCAGCTCACTGGGGCGACTAGGTGTAGATACGCAGTATTTT.

This chain joins TRBV5-1 and TRBJ2-2, with 10 bases fitting TRBD1. V trimming: 3 bases; J trimming: 4 bases; junction bases outside the gene matches: 3. The CDR3 runs 15 residues. Germline values: CDR1 SGHRS, CDR2 YFSETQ. CDR3: CASSSRDRGTGELFF. The CDR3 DNA follows: TGCGCCAGCAGCTCCCGGGACAGGGGCACCGGGGAGCTGTTTTTT.

The V and J genes are TRBV27 and TRBJ1-2; 9 positions agree with TRBD1. Germline CDR1 reads MNHEY; CDR2 reads SMNVEV (reference sequence). The junction had 11 bases not matched to a gene; V was cut back by 6 bases and J by 3 bases. The CDR3 covers 16 residues. The CDR3 spells CASSRDRGWHDYGYTF. As DNA, the CDR3 is TGTGCCAGCAGCCGAGACAGGGGGTGGCATGACTATGGCTACACCTTC.

V is TRBV5-8 and J is TRBJ2-3; maybe TRBD2 (6 bases). This CDR3 has 17 amino acids. V was trimmed by 5 bases and J by 2 bases, leaving 21 bases between them. CDR1 SGHTS and CDR2 YDEGEE come from the germline V gene. The CDR3 sequence is CASSERRGPNPTDTQYF. CDR3 sequence (DNA): TGTGCCAGCAGTGAGAGGCGGGGACCTAACCCCACAGATACGCAGTATTTT.

This chain joins TRBV4-1 and TRBJ2-7; D is unresolved. Germline V gene data show CDR1 as MGHRA and CDR2 as YSYEKL. V gave up 2 bases and J gave up 7 bases, with 9 bases separating them. The CDR3 totals 12 residues. The DNA for the CDR3 is TGCGCCAGCAGCCAATACCCTCAGGAGCAGTACTTC. As protein: CASSQYPQEQYF.

The rearrangement links TRBV30 to TRBJ2-2; D is possibly TRBD2 (7 bases). Germline CDR1 is GTSNPN and CDR2 is SVGIG (reference sequence). The CDR3 has 13 amino acids. V was clipped by 5 bases and J by 6 bases, with 13 bases between them. The CDR3 here is CAWEGGGSGELFF. As DNA, the CDR3 is TGTGCCTGGGAGGGGGGGGGATCCGGGGAGCTGTTTTTT.

CDR3 residues: CASSLQGGTEAFF. In DNA form, the CDR3 reads TGTGCCAGCAGCTTACAGGGAGGCACTGAAGCTTTCTTT. The chain carries TRBV7-9 and TRBJ1-1; a weak D match, TRBD1 (5 bases). V lost 2 bases, J lost 4 bases, and 8 bases lay in between. The germline CDR1 and CDR2 sequences are SEHNR and FQNEAQ (reference sequence). This CDR3 region has 13 residues.

This chain links TRBV2 with TRBJ1-2; possibly TRBD1 for D (5 bases). Germline lookup yields CDR1 SNHLY and CDR2 FYNNEI. Trimming removed 7 bases from V and 4 bases from J, with 19 bases in between. The CDR3 has 15 residues. CDR3 protein: CASIGRGLQGYGYTF. CDR3 in DNA: TGTGCCAGCATCGGCCGGGGACTTCAGGGCTATGGCTACACCTTC. Full variable domain (remainder filled in from reference TRBV2 and TRBJ1-2): EPEVTQTPSHQVTQMGQEVILRCVPISNHLYFYWYRQILGQKVEFLVSFYNNEISEKSEIFDDQFSVERPDGSNFTLKIRSTKLEDSAMYFCASIGRGLQGYGYTFGSGTRLTVV.

V gene TRBV12-5 combines with J gene TRBJ2-7, with TRBD2 as a possible D gene (7 bases). Between the trimmed V and J ends, which lost 4 bases and 2 bases, there was a span of 15 bases. Per the germline V gene, CDR1 is LGHNT and CDR2 is FRNRAP. This CDR3 has 15 residues. As DNA, the CDR3 is TGTGCTAGTGGTTCCGTAAGGGGGGGCCCCTACGAGCAGTACTTC. This gives the protein CASGSVRGGPYEQYF.

The table lists this clone with a few counts. V and J are TRBV19 and TRBJ1-2; 7 positions agree with TRBD1. The V gene's germline CDR1 is LNHDA and CDR2 SQIVND (reference sequence). The CDR3 is 15 amino acids. Trimming took 3 bases from V and 3 from J; bases not matched to a gene: 7. The CDR3 region is CASSIREGAYYGYTF. In DNA form, the CDR3 reads TGTGCCAGTAGTATTCGGGAGGGGGCGTACTATGGCTACACCTTC. The full variable domain, with the rest looked up from reference TRBV19 and TRBJ1-2, is DGGITQSPKYLFRKEGQNVTLSCEQNLNHDAMYWYRQDPGQGLRLIYYSQIVNDFQKGDIAEGYSVSREKKESFPLTVTSAQKNPTAFYLCASSIREGAYYGYTFGSGTRLTVV.

The rearrangement uses TRBV7-2 and TRBJ2-5; a possible D gene is TRBD2 (5 bases). The V end was cut by 2 bases, the J end by 2 bases, with 12 bases between. The CDR3 spans 15 residues. Germline CDR1 SGHTA, CDR2 FQGNSA. The CDR3 sequence: CASSLLVGEQETQYF. The CDR3 DNA is TGTGCCAGCAGCTTACTTGTCGGGGAACAAGAGACCCAGTACTTC.

J is TRBJ2-7 and V is TRBV5-4; TRBD2 aligns across 7 bases. After removal of 0 bases from V and 2 bases from J, the junction contained 5 bases not matched to a gene. The CDR3 consists of 15 residues. The germline V gene encodes CDR1 SGHNT and CDR2 YYREEE (reference sequence). The CDR3 DNA follows: TGTGCCAGCAGCTTGGGTTCTAGCGGCCCCTACGAGCAGTACTTC. It encodes CASSLGSSGPYEQYF.

V is TRBV10-3 and J is TRBJ1-6; D perhaps matches TRBD1 (6 bases). Per the germline V gene, CDR1 is ENHRY and CDR2 is SYGVKD. Trimming left V 0 bases short and J 10 bases short, with 13 bases between. This CDR3 spans 15 amino acids. The CDR3 nucleotides read TGTGCCATCAGTGAGTCGAGGGCAGGGGAATCACCCCTCCACTTT. Translation gives CAISESRAGESPLHF.

The chain couples TRBV7-2 to TRBJ2-2, with 10 bases matching TRBD1. This CDR3 comprises 15 residues. J lost 6 bases, V lost 5 bases, and 6 bases had no gene match. Germline CDR1 SGHTA, CDR2 FQGNSA. This chain's CDR3 is CASSGGQGVSGELFF. CDR3 coding DNA: TGTGCCAGCAGCGGAGGACAGGGGGTATCCGGGGAGCTGTTTTTT.

The chain carries TRBV5-5 and TRBJ2-7; D uncertain. In germline, CDR1 is SGHKS, CDR2 YYEKEE (reference sequence). V was trimmed by 2 bases and J by 7 bases, leaving 13 bases between them. This CDR3 comprises 13 residues. CDR3: CASSLPLAWEQYF. CDR3 nucleotide sequence: TGTGCCAGCAGCTTACCGCTGGCCTGGGAGCAGTACTTC.

This clone qualifies as medium-sized. This sequence joins TRBV29-1 and TRBJ2-2; tentative D call: TRBD1 (5 bases). The ends were cut back, 2 bases at V and 1 base at J, with 14 bases in the middle. CDR1 is SQVTM, CDR2 ANQGSEA, per germline. The CDR3 runs 16 residues. CDR3 protein: CSVESLSGRNTGELFF. For the CDR3, the DNA is TGCAGCGTTGAATCTCTTTCAGGGCGGAACACCGGGGAGCTGTTTTTT.

The chain is built from TRBV7-9 and TRBJ2-7, with 8 nucleotides matching TRBD2. The CDR3 runs 14 residues. V shed 1 base and J 5 bases; nucleotides not matched to a gene: 4. Germline-derived CDR1 and CDR2 are SEHNR and FQNEAQ (reference sequence). CDR3 in amino acids: CASSLGLAPHEQYF. The CDR3 DNA is TGTGCCAGCAGCTTAGGACTAGCGCCCCACGAGCAGTACTTC.

This clone was seen only a few times. The V gene is TRBV6-1, the J gene TRBJ1-1, with D tentatively TRBD1 (6 bases). CDR1 and CDR2 from the germline V gene are MNHNS and SASEGT. There are 15 residues in the CDR3. V gave up 7 bases and J gave up 1 base, with 16 bases separating them. The CDR3 region has the DNA TGTGCCAGCACCAGGACAGAGGGGGAGAACACTGAAGCTTTCTTT. Translation: CASTRTEGENTEAFF.

The chain uses TRBV19 and TRBJ2-1; 11 nucleotides match TRBD2. The CDR3 has 15 residues. The ends lost 4 bases at V and 8 bases at J; junction bases unmatched: 7. Germline V lookup: CDR1 LNHDA, CDR2 SQIVND (reference sequence). Written as DNA, the CDR3 is TGTGCCAGTAGTAATCTAGCGGGAGGTCCCGATGAGCAGTTCTTC. Its protein product is CASSNLAGGPDEQFF.